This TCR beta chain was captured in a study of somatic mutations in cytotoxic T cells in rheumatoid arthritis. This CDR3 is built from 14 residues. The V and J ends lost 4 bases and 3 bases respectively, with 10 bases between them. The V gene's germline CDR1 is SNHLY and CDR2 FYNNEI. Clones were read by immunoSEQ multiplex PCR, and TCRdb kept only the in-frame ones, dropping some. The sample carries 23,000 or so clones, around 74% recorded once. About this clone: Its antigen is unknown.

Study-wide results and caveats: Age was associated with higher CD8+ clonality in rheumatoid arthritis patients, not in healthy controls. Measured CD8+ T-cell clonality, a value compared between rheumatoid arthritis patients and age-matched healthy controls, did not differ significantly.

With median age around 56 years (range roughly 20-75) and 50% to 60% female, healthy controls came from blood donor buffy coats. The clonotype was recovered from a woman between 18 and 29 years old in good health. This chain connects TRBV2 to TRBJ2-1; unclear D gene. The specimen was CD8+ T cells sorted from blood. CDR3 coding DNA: TGTGCCAGCAGTGTCACTGGGTACTACAATGAGCAGTTCTTC. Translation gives CASSVTGYYNEQFF.